At least ten counts were recorded for the clone carrying this TCR beta chain. The target antigen is unknown. This specimen belongs to a study of blood T cells in healthy people across ages. Study-wide findings and caveats: Diversity was estimated from one million T cells, and these estimates were considered underestimates. TCR beta diversity, measured per million T cells, fell in a roughly linear way with age. Both higher diversity and more naive CD4+ cells marked long-lived donors when set against aged donors.

The length of the CDR3 is 13 residues. CDR1 and CDR2 (germline): SQVTM, ANQGSEA. The V end lost 7 bases, the J end lost 9 bases, and 19 bases lay between the germline ends. With a J-beta primer mix and a sample-barcoded 5' primer, a second PCR ran roughly 6 to 11 cycles. One entry per CDR3 protein results from TCRdb running MiXCR on the 5' RACE reads. The table includes over 950,000 distinct CDR3 sequences, roughly 47% detected once. The receptor was isolated from a woman aged 55-69 years in good health. The specimen was blood. V gene TRBV29-1 combines with J gene TRBJ2-1, with D perhaps being TRBD1 or TRBD2 (5 bases each). CDR3 residues: CSATGPMASEQFF. The CDR3 DNA sequence: TGCAGCGCTACGGGACCGATGGCAAGTGAGCAGTTCTTC.